This TCR beta chain came from a study of identifying expanded T cells in peripheral blood. Points from the study as a whole: Variance in clone template counts between roughly two-week samples significantly increased with total template count across all healthy donors.

No infections or other immune events were documented during collection. This CDR3 has 14 amino acids. Germline V gene lookup returns CDR1 SGHTA and CDR2 FQGNSA. V was pared by 1 base and J by 7 bases, with 14 bases between. Generated by immunoSEQ multiplex PCR, the TCRdb table keeps only in-frame clones and is missing some. The sample consists of 100,000 or so clones, roughly 88% of them appearing once. Of note for this clone: Its target is unknown.

This sequence joins TRBV7-2 and TRBJ2-7; tentative D call: TRBD2 (6 bases). This TCR derives from a person aged 18 to 69 in good health. Sample: blood. In DNA, the CDR3 is TGTGCCAGCAGCTTAGGTTCGGGGGTTGAAGAGCAGTACTTC. It specifies CASSLGSGVEEQYF.